This TCR beta chain was obtained from a study of blood T cell repertoires in COVID-19. Overall study: Both acute and convalescent COVID-19 samples were obtained from the United States, Italy and Spain.

This CDR3 spans 12 amino acids. The ends were cut back, 6 bases at V and 4 bases at J, with 9 bases in the middle. The V gene's germline CDR1 is MDHEN and CDR2 SYDVKM. Original processing methods: Scientists estimated how many nucleated cells there were by amplifying reference gene primers. Profiling relied on immunoSEQ multiplex PCR, and the TCRdb table lists in-frame clones only, not all of them. V, J and clone size reflect that table, while D and trimming were determined from the DNA. The data contain some 47,000 clones, approximately 85% of them singletons. The receptor comes from a woman aged 55-70 years with acute or convalescent COVID-19. Specimen: peripheral blood. This chain connects TRBV28 to TRBJ1-2; D unclear. Here the CDR3 reads CASSRVVYGYTF. For the CDR3, the DNA is TGTGCCAGCAGCCGGGTAGTCTATGGCTACACCTTC.